The TCR beta chain under discussion was sequenced for a study of CD8 T cells in Susac syndrome. The CDR3 totals 14 residues. V lost 2 bases and J lost 3, with 10 bases in between. Germline CDR1 is MNHEY and CDR2 is SMNVEV (reference sequence). With random hexamers, reverse transcription was performed on roughly 0.45 to 1 ug of RNA. Via MiXCR, TCRdb re-called the immunoSEQ multiplex PCR reads, giving one row per CDR3 protein. The repertoire holds more than 250,000 distinct CDR3 sequences, with around 92% as singletons. For this clonotype: The antigen remains undetermined.

General study results and limits: That the number of individuals in its TCR sequencing and HLA analysis was relatively small was acknowledged by the study.

The origin of this receptor is a human donor with multiple sclerosis. Sequencing used CD4+ T cells from PBMCs. The chain carries TRBV27 and TRBJ1-1; D gene unclear. CDR3 residues: CASSLRPGDTEAFF. The DNA for the CDR3 is TGTGCCAGCAGTTTAAGACCCGGGGACACTGAAGCTTTCTTT.